A selection of T cell receptor beta chains follows, all from one sample in a study of T cells in Graves' hyperthyroidism and ophthalmopathy. TCRdb redid the calling of the multiplex PCR reads with MiXCR, one entry per CDR3 protein. The table records about 700,000 distinct CDR3 sequences, approximately 15% of them present only once. The sequencing sample was made of blood. The receptors stem from a woman in her late teens or twenties with Graves' hyperthyroidism. Both conserved end residues are part of each CDR3. D genes are given only for firm matches. Expanded clones are given a class, and other clones once, few, many or no size at all.

j_call | d_call | v_call | clone_size | cdr3_aa | cdr3_nt
TRBJ1-4 | NA | TRBV18 | many | CASSPHRNEKLFF | TGTGCCAGCTCACCTCACAGGAATGAAAAACTGTTTTTT
TRBJ1-2 | NA | TRBV2 | few | CASSEAGIGYTF | TGTGCCAGCAGTGAAGCTGGGATAGGCTACACCTTC
TRBJ2-3 | NA | TRBV18 | NA | CASSPVGTTDTQYF | TGCGCCAGCTCACCGGTGGGGACCACAGATACGCAGTATTTT
TRBJ2-2 | TRBD2 | TRBV7-9 | NA | CASRTSGSSLGELFF | TGTGCCAGCAGAACTAGCGGGAGTTCCTTGGGGGAGCTGTTTTTT
TRBJ2-7 | NA | TRBV9 | NA | CASSVGGEKQYF | TGTGCCAGCAGCGTAGGTGGAGAGAAGCAGTACTTC
TRBJ2-2 | NA | TRBV18 | NA | CASSNAQGRSGELFF | TGTGCCAGCTCAAACGCACAGGGTCGGTCCGGGGAGCTGTTTTTT
TRBJ2-7 | NA | TRBV19 | NA | CASAGKPLGEQYF | TGTGCCAGTGCCGGGAAGCCTCTGGGAGAGCAGTACTTC
TRBJ2-1 | TRBD2 | TRBV6-1 | NA | CASIETSGADNEQFF | TGTGCCAGCATCGAGACTAGCGGGGCCGACAATGAGCAGTTCTTC
TRBJ1-4 | NA | TRBV19 | NA | CASSIRWAPNEKLFF | TGTGCCAGTAGTATAAGGTGGGCACCGAATGAAAAACTGTTTTTT
TRBJ2-1 | NA | TRBV11-2 | many | CASSSLLEQFF | TGTGCCAGCAGCTCCCTACTTGAGCAGTTCTTC
TRBJ1-1 | TRBD1 | TRBV19 | few | CASSIGAGGLGSNTEAFF | TGTGCCAGTAGTATAGGGGCAGGGGGGCTGGGATCGAACACTGAAGCTTTCTTT
TRBJ2-3 | NA | TRBV3-1 | many | CASSHPTGSSTDTQYF | TGTGCCAGCAGCCACCCGACAGGTTCTAGCACAGATACGCAGTATTTT
TRBJ2-2 | NA | TRBV30 | few | CAWEEEARGTGELFF | TGTGCCTGGGAAGAAGAAGCGCGAGGCACCGGGGAGCTGTTTTTT
TRBJ2-7 | NA | TRBV20-1 | few | CSAGLGQGYEQYF | TGCAGTGCTGGCCTGGGGCAGGGATACGAGCAGTACTTC
TRBJ2-1 | NA | TRBV2 | few | CASSFLTANEQFF | TGTGCCAGCAGTTTTCTGACCGCGAATGAGCAGTTCTTC
TRBJ1-5 | TRBD1 | TRBV20-1 | once | CSASGTAYGRNQPQHF | TGCAGTGCTAGTGGGACAGCTTACGGTAGAAATCAGCCCCAGCATTTT
TRBJ2-5 | NA | TRBV25-1 | NA | CASSVFTRMGKQETQYF | TGTGCCAGCAGTGTATTTACAAGGATGGGTAAACAAGAGACCCAGTACTTC
TRBJ2-7 | NA | TRBV20-1 | many | CSAESMTRTSYEQYF | TGCAGTGCTGAATCCATGACCCGAACCTCCTACGAGCAGTACTTC
TRBJ2-2 | TRBD2 | TRBV30 | many | CACPHTRHGLAGGELFF | TGTGCCTGTCCCCACACGCGACACGGACTAGCTGGTGGGGAGCTGTTTTTT
TRBJ2-1 | TRBD2 | TRBV3-1 | many | CASSQGTSGPYNEQFF | TGTGCCAGCAGCCAGGGAACTAGCGGGCCCTACAATGAGCAGTTCTTC
TRBJ1-3 | NA | TRBV7-2 | many | CASSRGPISGNTIYF | TGTGCCAGCAGCCGCGGACCGATCTCTGGAAACACCATATATTTT
TRBJ1-2 | NA | TRBV6-5 | many | CASSYSSIGTAPYGYTF | TGTGCCAGCAGTTACTCGAGCATAGGGACTGCTCCCTATGGCTACACCTTC
TRBJ2-1 | TRBD2 | TRBV7-3 | many | CASGREGRGNEQFF | TGTGCCAGCGGCCGGGAGGGCCGGGGCAATGAGCAGTTCTTC
TRBJ1-2 | TRBD1 | TRBV30 | many | CAWENGQDYGYTF | TGTGCCTGGGAGAATGGACAGGACTATGGCTACACCTTC
TRBJ2-1 | NA | TRBV20-1 | many | CSADGPSDEQFF | TGCAGTGCCGACGGCCCGAGCGATGAGCAGTTCTTC
TRBJ2-1 | NA | TRBV6-5 | many | CASSYPTKAGWASYNEQFF | TGTGCCAGCAGTTACCCTACGAAGGCCGGCTGGGCGTCCTACAATGAGCAGTTCTTC
TRBJ2-3 | NA | TRBV12-3/TRBV12-4 | few | CATTQGDTQYF | TGTGCCACTACGCAGGGAGATACGCAGTATTTT
TRBJ1-1 | NA | TRBV14 | few | CASSPSGFAVNTGAFF | TGTGCCAGCAGTCCAAGTGGTTTCGCGGTGAACACTGGAGCTTTCTTT
TRBJ2-3 | TRBD2 | TRBV20-1 | many | CSARGGGDTQYF | TGCAGTGCTAGAGGCGGGGGGGATACGCAGTATTTT
TRBJ2-7 | NA | TRBV11-3 | many | CASSEWGREPVYEQYF | TGTGCCAGCAGCGAGTGGGGGCGGGAACCGGTCTACGAGCAGTACTTC
TRBJ2-1 | NA | TRBV2 | many | CASSVGGLKHEQFF | TGTGCCAGCAGTGTCGGGGGGCTTAAGCATGAGCAGTTCTTC
TRBJ2-7 | TRBD2 | TRBV20-1 | many | CSARRTSGYEQYF | TGCAGTGCTAGGCGGACTAGCGGCTACGAGCAGTACTTC
TRBJ2-5 | TRBD1 | TRBV11-3 | many | CASSREEGPGQGRETQYF | TGTGCCAGCAGCAGGGAGGAGGGACCGGGACAGGGCCGAGAGACCCAGTACTTC
TRBJ2-6 | NA | TRBV20-1 | few | CSAIQGPGANVLAF | TGCAGTGCTATACAGGGACCCGGGGCCAACGTCCTGGCTTTC
TRBJ2-3 | TRBD2 | TRBV6-1 | NA | CASTHMGLFSGSYADTQYF | TGTGCCAGCACCCACATGGGGCTATTTAGCGGGAGTTATGCAGATACGCAGTATTTT
TRBJ2-2 | TRBD1 | TRBV9 | NA | CASSVGGGTGGTGELFF | TGTGCCAGCAGCGTAGGTGGGGGGACAGGGGGAACCGGGGAGCTGTTTTTT
TRBJ1-5 | NA | TRBV4-1 | NA | CASSHDMGNQPQHF | TGCGCCAGCAGCCATGACATGGGCAATCAGCCCCAGCATTTT
TRBJ2-7 | NA | TRBV7-9 | many | CASSGPPGYEQYF | TGTGCCAGCAGCGGCCCCCCGGGGTACGAGCAGTACTTC
TRBJ2-7 | NA | TRBV6-6 | many | CASSYSNGRYEQYF | TGTGCCAGCAGTTACTCGAATGGCAGGTACGAGCAGTACTTC
TRBJ2-7 | NA | TRBV14 | many | CASSHIGNEQYF | TGTGCCAGCAGCCATATCGGGAACGAGCAGTACTTC
TRBJ2-2 | NA | TRBV7-3 | few | CASSPRWGRGAGELFF | TGTGCCAGCAGCCCCCGTTGGGGGAGAGGCGCCGGGGAGCTGTTTTTT
TRBJ1-1 | TRBD1 | TRBV10-2 | NA | CASSPGTGPAFF | TGCGCCAGCAGCCCAGGGACAGGGCCAGCTTTCTTT
TRBJ1-6 | NA | TRBV30 | few | CAWRVSGWGSYNSPLHF | TGTGCCTGGAGAGTGAGCGGCTGGGGCTCCTATAATTCACCCCTCCACTTT
TRBJ2-1 | TRBD2 | TRBV12-3/TRBV12-4 | many | CASSPVSGSDEQFF | TGTGCCAGCAGCCCGGTTAGCGGGAGCGATGAGCAGTTCTTC
TRBJ2-5 | TRBD2 | TRBV28 | NA | CASSQEIAGGYQETQYF | TGCGCCAGCAGCCAAGAAATCGCGGGGGGCTACCAAGAGACCCAGTACTTC
TRBJ1-2 | NA | TRBV29-1 | many | CSVPKTGNYGYTF | TGCAGCGTGCCCAAAACAGGGAACTATGGCTACACCTTC
TRBJ1-1 | TRBD1 | TRBV30 | many | CAWSAPRTGLEAFF | TGTGCCTGGAGTGCACCCCGGACAGGCCTTGAAGCTTTCTTT
TRBJ1-4 | NA | TRBV29-1 | few | CSACQASGDEKLFF | TGCAGCGCTTGTCAGGCGTCCGGAGATGAAAAACTGTTTTTT
TRBJ2-7 | NA | TRBV3-1 | few | CASSQLRSEQYF | TGTGCCAGCAGCCAATTAAGGAGCGAGCAGTACTTC
TRBJ2-1 | TRBD2 | TRBV4-3 | NA | CASSQDPSGSRANNEQFF | TGCGCCAGCAGCCAAGACCCTAGCGGATCCCGAGCCAACAATGAGCAGTTCTTC